This T cell receptor beta chain was observed in a study of cytomegalovirus exposure and HLA in healthy donors. Across the whole study: Among the 300 to 500 donors who were genotyped, 81% fell in the genetic ancestry cluster that is associated with self-reported Caucasian donors.

Germline loops: CDR1 SGHDT, CDR2 YYEEEE. CDR3 length equals 16 residues. The V segment lost 4 bases and the J segment 7 bases; nucleotides outside the gene matches: 8. Points on this clone: Antigen: not known.

The PCR employed 60 Vbeta primers together with 13 Jbeta primers. Only in-frame clones appear in the TCRdb table, and some are missing; sequencing was by immunoSEQ multiplex PCR. The data contain some 150,000 clones, about 80% of them seen just once; the ten biggest clones take up about 4%. Every donor was a healthy person donating bone marrow. Study-level points and caveats: The productive fraction for most TCR beta V segments was about 87% or about 30% in an earlier analysis. Certain sequence variants were highly shared and formed a cluster, and this cluster was likely a sequencing artifact.

The V and J genes are TRBV5-6 and TRBJ2-1; 13 nucleotides match TRBD2. This sequence was found in a middle-aged woman in good health and CMV-seronegative. The sample consisted of PBMCs. The CDR3 nucleotides read TGTGCCAGCAGCATACTAGCGGGGGGGCCGTGGAATGAGCAGTTCTTC. This sequence encodes CASSILAGGPWNEQFF.